These 28 T cell receptor beta chains share one sample of origin, sequenced in a study of control samples from healthy donors and cancer patients. Assay: immunoSEQ multiplex PCR; the TCRdb copy retains only in-frame clones and omits some. The sample includes over 150,000 clones, about 94% of them seen just once. The material sequenced was PBMCs. These receptors all come from a man aged 55 to 70 with colorectal cancer.

V gene TRBV7-9 combines with J gene TRBJ2-3; TRBD2 is a possible D gene (6 bases). Germline CDR1 reads SEHNR; CDR2 reads FQNEAQ (reference sequence). V was clipped by 0 bases and J by 3 bases, with 16 bases between them. This CDR3 is built from 17 residues. The CDR3 DNA reads TGTGCCAGCAGCTTAGCCGGGACTCCCCAACTGACAGATACGCAGTATTTT. This sequence encodes CASSLAGTPQLTDTQYF.

The chain employs TRBV6-6 and TRBJ1-5; the D is unclear. The CDR3 contains 13 residues. The ends were cut back, 8 bases at V and 5 bases at J, with 13 bases in the middle. The germline CDR1 and CDR2 sequences are MNHNY and SVGAGI (reference sequence). The DNA for the CDR3 is TGTGCCAGCCGCACCCCCACAGATCAGCCCCAGCATTTT. Amino acids: CASRTPTDQPQHF.

CDR3 sequence reads: CASSLGTPNSYEQYF. Written as DNA, the CDR3 is TGTGCCAGCAGTTTAGGGACGCCGAACTCCTACGAGCAGTACTTC. V is TRBV27 and J is TRBJ2-7, with D possibly called TRBD1 or TRBD2 (5 bases each). CDR3 length equals 15 residues. The germline V gene encodes CDR1 MNHEY and CDR2 SMNVEV (reference sequence). Deletions cut 2 bases from V and 0 bases from J, with 11 bases between.

This rearrangement joins TRBV11-1 to TRBJ1-2; perhaps TRBD1 as D (6 bases). CDR1 is SGHAT and CDR2 is FQDESV in the germline V gene (reference sequence). V lost 0 bases to trimming and J lost 2 bases, with 10 bases between them. This CDR3 region has 15 residues. For the CDR3, the DNA is TGTGCCAGCAGCTTAGCGGACGGACAGAACTATGGCTACACCTTC. Residues: CASSLADGQNYGYTF.

CDR3 in DNA: TGTGCCAGCAGGAGTCGGGAGACGGGTAACTATTCACCCCTCCACTTT. Its translation: CASRSRETGNYSPLHF. The chain links TRBV11-2 to TRBJ1-6; no reliable D call. Germline V gives CDR1 SGHAT, CDR2 FQNNGV. The V end was cut by 6 bases, the J end by 8 bases, with 20 bases between. This CDR3 comprises 16 residues. The full variable domain, completed using reference TRBV11-2 and TRBJ1-6, is EAGVAQSPRYKIIEKRQSVAFWCNPISGHATLYWYQQILGQGPKLLIQFQNNGVVDDSQLPKDRFSAERLKGVDSTLKIQPAKLEDSAVYLCASRSRETGNYSPLHFGNGTRLTVT.

The gene calls are TRBV29-1 and TRBJ1-2; D may be TRBD1 (5 bases). This CDR3 comprises 14 residues. From germline, CDR1 is SQVTM and CDR2 ANQGSEA. The V and J ends lost 0 bases and 2 bases respectively, with 10 bases between them. This CDR3 is CSVEEGGSNYGYTF. Here the CDR3 DNA reads TGCAGCGTTGAAGAGGGGGGGAGCAACTATGGCTACACCTTC.

This rearrangement joins TRBV3-1 (or the pseudogene TRBV3-2) to TRBJ1-6; 12 bases agree with TRBD1. The CDR3 spans 18 residues. Trimming took 1 base from V and 7 from J; bases not matched to a gene: 8. CDR1 and CDR2 (germline): LGHDT, YNNKEL (reference sequence). The DNA of the CDR3 is TGTGCCAGCAGCCAAGGGCCGGGACAGGGGGCATCGAATTCACCCCTCCACTTT. Translated: CASSQGPGQGASNSPLHF.

The chain carries TRBV2 and TRBJ2-5; perhaps TRBD1 as D (6 bases). Germline CDR1 reads SNHLY; CDR2 reads FYNNEI. The CDR3 covers 14 residues. V was trimmed by 7 bases and J by 2 bases, leaving 14 bases between them. CDR3 sequence reads: CASKVGTPQETQYF. The CDR3 DNA sequence: TGTGCCAGCAAGGTCGGGACACCTCAAGAGACCCAGTACTTC.

The chain is built from TRBV7-9 and TRBJ2-7; possible D gene TRBD2, 5 bases. The CDR3 contains 15 residues. The V gene's germline CDR1 is SEHNR and CDR2 FQNEAQ (reference sequence). Trimming stripped 2 bases from V and 4 bases from J, with 15 bases between. The CDR3 loop is CASSLLPIPGYEQYF. Written as DNA, the CDR3 is TGTGCCAGCAGCTTATTACCCATCCCGGGATACGAGCAGTACTTC.

This clone was seen just once. J is TRBJ2-6 and V is TRBV14; 11 positions match TRBD1. The CDR3 contains 18 residues. Trimming at V came to 5 bases and at J to 0 bases, leaving 6 bases not matched to a gene. The germline CDR1 and CDR2 sequences are SGHDN and FVKESK. As DNA, the CDR3 is TGTGCCAGCAGCACCCGGACAGGGGGCGCCTCTGGGGCCAACGTCCTGACTTTC. This gives the protein CASSTRTGGASGANVLTF.

This rearrangement joins TRBV5-4 to TRBJ2-7; 8 bases match TRBD2. Trimming at V came to 0 bases and at J to 2 bases, leaving 4 bases not matched to a gene. This CDR3 has 15 residues. Germline V lookup: CDR1 SGHNT, CDR2 YYREEE (reference sequence). The CDR3 bases are TGTGCCAGCAGCTTGGCCCCAGCGGGGGCCTACGAGCAGTACTTC. The encoded protein is CASSLAPAGAYEQYF.

The chain links TRBV28 to TRBJ1-4; tentatively, D is TRBD1 (5 bases). Germline CDR1 is MDHEN and CDR2 is SYDVKM. V was clipped by 6 bases and J by 7 bases, with 18 bases between them. The length of the CDR3 is 15 residues. CDR3 amino acids: CASSYHGGRSEKLFF. In DNA, the CDR3 is TGTGCCAGCAGCTACCACGGGGGTAGATCTGAAAAACTGTTTTTT. Full variable domain (rest looked up from reference TRBV28 and TRBJ1-4): DVKVTQSSRYLVKRTGEKVFLECVQDMDHENMFWYRQDPGLGLRLIYFSYDVKMKEKGDIPEGYSVSREKKERFSLILESASTNQTSMYLCASSYHGGRSEKLFFGSGTQLSVL.

The chain has TRBV19 and TRBJ2-3; no reliable D call. The germline V gene encodes CDR1 LNHDA and CDR2 SQIVND (reference sequence). Trimming removed 6 bases at V and 6 bases at J, with 13 bases between. CDR3 length equals 13 residues. The CDR3 coding sequence is TGTGCCAGTAGCGAAGTTCCGGTTGATACGCAGTATTTT. Translating it yields CASSEVPVDTQYF.

In DNA form, the CDR3 reads TGTGCCAGCAGCCTCGCGGATAATCAGCCCCAGCATTTT. Amino acids: CASSLADNQPQHF. This chain joins TRBV3-1 (or the pseudogene TRBV3-2) and TRBJ1-5; no clear D. V was pared by 4 bases and J by 4 bases, with 8 bases between. Germline lookup yields CDR1 LGHDT and CDR2 YNNKEL (reference sequence). CDR3 length: 13 amino acids.

The genes are TRBV18 and TRBJ1-2; TRBD1 matches 7 bases. J was trimmed by 0 bases and V by 6 bases; bases with no gene match: 10. CDR1 and CDR2 from the germline V gene are KGHSH and LQKENI. The CDR3 runs 16 residues. For the CDR3, the DNA is TGTGCCAGCTCGCGATCCATGGGACAGTCTAACTATGGCTACACCTTC. As protein: CASSRSMGQSNYGYTF.

This clone has only one observation. V gene TRBV19 combines with J gene TRBJ1-2; 9 bases are a match to TRBD1. Germline V gene data show CDR1 as LNHDA and CDR2 as SQIVND (reference sequence). The junction had 10 bases not matched to a gene; V was cut back by 7 bases and J by 4 bases. The CDR3 has 15 residues. The CDR3 loop is CASIRTGTGTYGYTF. The CDR3 DNA follows: TGTGCCAGTATACGAACCGGGACAGGGACCTATGGCTACACCTTC.

The V and J genes are TRBV2 and TRBJ1-2; tentative D call: TRBD1 (5 bases). Deletions cut 9 bases from V and 3 bases from J, with 8 bases between. The CDR3 sequence is 11 residues long. Germline CDR1 reads SNHLY; CDR2 reads FYNNEI. This CDR3 is CASDSYYGYTF. For the CDR3, the DNA is TGTGCCAGTGACAGTTACTATGGCTACACCTTC.

The chain carries TRBV6-2 or TRBV6-3 and TRBJ2-1; TRBD1 matches 7 bases. Germline V lookup: CDR1 MNHEY, CDR2 SVGEGT. J lost 4 bases, V lost 4 bases, and 13 bases had no gene match. This CDR3 comprises 17 residues. The CDR3 DNA reads TGTGCCAGCAGTTCCATTGCCGGGTCCAGGGGGTACAATGAGCAGTTCTTC. It is translated as CASSSIAGSRGYNEQFF.

J is TRBJ1-2 and V is TRBV5-1, with 7 bases matching TRBD1. The CDR3 sequence is 15 residues long. V shed 0 bases, J shed 3 bases, and the junction held 5 bases outside the gene matches. In germline, CDR1 is SGHRS, CDR2 YFSETQ. The CDR3 DNA is TGCGCCAGCAGCTTGGATGGAGGGGGCTACTATGGCTACACCTTC. Protein product: CASSLDGGGYYGYTF.

The chain recombines TRBV12-5 with TRBJ2-3, with 14 positions matching TRBD2. The CDR3 has 15 residues. V lost 4 bases, J lost 6 bases, and 3 bases stayed unmatched. Germline CDR1 reads LGHNT; CDR2 reads FRNRAP. CDR3 nucleotide sequence: TGTGCTAGTGGTTCCGGACTAGCGGGGGGCGATACGCAGTATTTT. Protein: CASGSGLAGGDTQYF.

The V gene is TRBV4-1, the J gene TRBJ2-7; possibly TRBD1 for D (5 bases). The CDR3 extends over 15 amino acids. The germline V and J ends were trimmed by 1 base and 2 bases, with 12 bases remaining between them. The germline CDR1 and CDR2 sequences are MGHRA and YSYEKL. CDR3 in DNA: TGCGCCAGCAGCCAAGGTCAGGACATCGCCTACGAGCAGTACTTC. The encoded protein is CASSQGQDIAYEQYF.

The chain carries TRBV30 and TRBJ1-1; perhaps TRBD1 as D (5 bases). Per germline, CDR1 GTSNPN and CDR2 SVGIG (reference sequence). The CDR3 loop spans 13 amino acids. The V gene lost 1 base and the J gene lost 10 bases, with 16 bases spanning the gap. The CDR3 reads CAWSAPGTQVAFF. The CDR3 DNA follows: TGTGCCTGGAGTGCACCCGGGACTCAGGTAGCTTTCTTT. Drawing the rest from reference TRBV30 and TRBJ1-1, the complete variable domain is SQTIHQWPATLVQPVGSPLSLECTVEGTSNPNLYWYRQAAGRGLQLLFYSVGIGQISSEVPQNLSASRPQDRQFILSSKKLLLSDSGFYLCAWSAPGTQVAFFGQGTRLTVV.

The chain joins TRBV11-2 to TRBJ2-2; maybe TRBD1 (5 bases). CDR3 size: 15 residues. The V end lost 7 bases, the J end lost 6 bases, and 18 bases lay between the germline ends. CDR1 SGHAT and CDR2 FQNNGV come from the germline V gene. In DNA, the CDR3 is TGTGCCAGCAACCCGACAGAAAATGATGCCGGGGAGCTGTTTTTT. Translating gives CASNPTENDAGELFF.

The genes are TRBV5-1 and TRBJ2-7; 10 nucleotides match TRBD2. There are 14 residues in the CDR3. The junction had 3 bases not matched to a gene; V was cut back by 1 base and J by 5 bases. Germline CDR1 and CDR2: SGHRS and YFSETQ. The CDR3 sequence: CASSLRLAGHEQYF. The DNA of the CDR3 is TGCGCCAGCAGCTTGCGACTAGCGGGTCACGAGCAGTACTTC.

The gene calls are TRBV10-1 and TRBJ2-7, with 10 bases fitting TRBD1. CDR1 and CDR2 from the germline V gene are WNHNN and SYGVQD (reference sequence). The CDR3 has 13 amino acids. J gave up 2 bases and V 7 bases, and 2 bases lay outside the gene matches. In nucleotides, the CDR3 is TGCGCCAGCAACGGGACAGGGGCCTACGAGCAGTACTTC. Translation gives CASNGTGAYEQYF.

The chain employs TRBV7-6 and TRBJ2-5, with no clear D. The CDR3 is 15 residues long. The V end lost 4 bases, the J end lost 5 bases, and 17 bases lay between the germline ends. The germline V gene encodes CDR1 SGHVS and CDR2 FNYEAQ. The CDR3 region is CASSSDATARETQYF. The DNA for the CDR3 is TGTGCCAGCAGCTCAGATGCCACGGCACGGGAGACCCAGTACTTC.

This chain links TRBV7-8 with TRBJ1-3, with D tentatively TRBD1 (6 bases). This CDR3 contains 14 residues. Germline CDR1 is SGHVS and CDR2 is FQNEAQ. Trimming pared 5 bases from V and 3 bases from J, leaving 11 bases between. The CDR3 DNA sequence: TGTGCCAGCAGCCCCGGACAGCGTGGAAACACCATATATTTT. It yields the protein CASSPGQRGNTIYF. The entire variable domain, with the rest obtained from reference TRBV7-8 and TRBJ1-3, is as follows: GAGVSQSPRYKVAKRGQDVALRCDPISGHVSLFWYQQALGQGPEFLTYFQNEAQLDKSGLPSDRFFAERPEGSVSTLKIQRTQQEDSAVYLCASSPGQRGNTIYFGEGSWLTVV.

The rearrangement joins TRBV11-3 to TRBJ2-7, with D possibly being TRBD2 (5 bases). The CDR3 is made up of 13 amino acids. V lost 2 bases and J lost 6, with 11 bases in between. Germline loops: CDR1 SGHNT, CDR2 YENEEA. This chain's CDR3 is CASSLLSEAEQYF. The CDR3 DNA sequence: TGTGCCAGCAGCTTACTCTCGGAGGCCGAGCAGTACTTC. Supplemented by reference TRBV11-3 and TRBJ2-7, the full variable domain reads EAGVVQSPRYKIIEKKQPVAFWCNPISGHNTLYWYLQNLGQGPELLIRYENEEAVDDSQLPKDRFSAERLKGVDSTLKIQPAELGDSAVYLCASSLLSEAEQYFGPGTRLTVT.